Shown below are 8 T cell receptor beta chains from a single sample sequenced in a study of cytomegalovirus exposure and HLA in healthy donors. The PCR had 60 Vbeta and 13 Jbeta primers. Profiling relied on immunoSEQ multiplex PCR, and the TCRdb table lists in-frame clones only, not all of them. The sample carries 130,000 to 150,000 clones, 79% recorded once. Material for sequencing was PBMCs. The receptor source for this set is a woman between 35 and 50 years old in good health and CMV-seropositive.

This chain links TRBV2 with TRBJ2-5; 7 bases match TRBD1. The J call may be faulty, since TRBJ2-7 better matches the DNA end. CDR3 length equals 14 residues. Germline V gives CDR1 SNHLY, CDR2 FYNNEI. CDR3 loop: CASSSNRGIYEQYF. The CDR3 DNA reads as TGTGCCAGCAGCTCCAACAGGGGAATCTACGAGCAGTACTTC.

V and J are TRBV13 and TRBJ2-7, with TRBD2 matching over 10 bases. Per the germline V gene, CDR1 is PRHDT and CDR2 is FYEKMQ (reference sequence). Trimming took 3 bases from V and 7 from J; bases not matched to a gene: 6. This CDR3 contains 14 residues. The CDR3 reads CASSFSGGPREQYF. As DNA, the CDR3 is TGTGCCAGCAGCTTTAGCGGGGGGCCGCGTGAGCAGTACTTC.

V gene TRBV4-1 combines with J gene TRBJ1-3; D gene uncertain. Trimming took off 1 base at V and 4 bases at J, with 26 bases between the two ends. The CDR3 covers 20 residues. CDR1 MGHRA and CDR2 YSYEKL come from the germline V gene. This chain's CDR3 is CASSQVGSADLPRRGNTIYF. The CDR3 coding sequence is TGCGCCAGCAGCCAAGTCGGATCAGCAGACCTTCCGAGGCGGGGAAACACCATATATTTT.

The genes are TRBV27 and TRBJ1-1, with TRBD1 matching 7 bases. Germline V gene lookup returns CDR1 MNHEY and CDR2 SMNVEV (reference sequence). V lost 5 bases, J lost 1 base, and 10 bases stayed unmatched. The CDR3 extends over 16 amino acids. DNA of the CDR3: TGTGCCAGCAGTCCGATTACGGGACAGCGGAACACTGAAGCTTTCTTT. Its translation is CASSPITGQRNTEAFF.

V is TRBV6-5 and J is TRBJ1-1; the match to TRBD1 covers 11 bases. The V gene's germline CDR1 is MNHEY and CDR2 SVGAGI. With V trimmed by 2 bases and J by 9 bases, 5 bases remained unmatched. CDR3 size: 14 residues. CDR3 sequence reads: CASSYSGTGGKAFF. CDR3 nucleotide sequence: TGTGCCAGCAGTTACAGCGGGACAGGGGGAAAAGCTTTCTTT.

This clone was observed once. The genes are TRBV11-2 and TRBJ1-1, with 9 bases matching TRBD1. The CDR3 totals 16 residues. From germline, CDR1 is SGHAT and CDR2 FQNNGV. V lost 1 base and J lost 4; bases outside the gene matches: 7. DNA for the CDR3: TGTGCCAGCAGCTTAGGAACAGGGGGCTTGTTCACTGAAGCTTTCTTT. It specifies CASSLGTGGLFTEAFF.

V is TRBV18 and J is TRBJ2-3; TRBD2 aligns across 8 bases. Germline loops: CDR1 KGHSH, CDR2 LQKENI. With V trimmed by 0 bases and J by 2 bases, 4 bases remained unmatched. The CDR3 has 16 residues. CDR3 in amino acids: CASSPPSGGFTDTQYF. In DNA, the CDR3 is TGTGCCAGCTCACCACCCAGCGGGGGCTTCACAGATACGCAGTATTTT.

The chain couples TRBV27 to TRBJ2-5, with TRBD1 as a possible D gene (5 bases). V gave up 6 bases and J gave up 5 bases, with 13 bases separating them. Germline V gene data show CDR1 as MNHEY and CDR2 as SMNVEV (reference sequence). This CDR3 is 13 amino acids long. CDR3 DNA: TGTGCCAGCAGCGGGCAGGGTTACGAGACCCAGTACTTC. This translates into CASSGQGYETQYF.